This TCR beta chain was recorded in a study of blood T cell repertoires in COVID-19. From germline, CDR1 is SNHLY and CDR2 FYNNEI. CDR3 length equals 14 residues. The ends were cut back, 3 bases at V and 2 bases at J, with 10 bases in the middle. In the source study's methods: Researchers report that nucleated cell counts were estimated from reference gene primer amplification. TCRdb's table, derived via immunoSEQ multiplex PCR, lists solely in-frame clones and lacks some. The DNA gave D and trimming, while V, J and clone size come from that table. Seen here are approximately 180,000 clones, approximately 90% observed once, and the top ten hold under 15%.

The receptor comes from a woman aged 70-85 years with COVID-19, enrolled during active disease. This chain connects TRBV2 to TRBJ1-2; no definite D call. The sample was peripheral blood. The CDR3 DNA reads TGTGCCAGCAGTGATCCAGGATCCAACTATGGCTACACCTTC. This codes for CASSDPGSNYGYTF.